Below, 13 T cell receptor beta chains from the same sample are listed, as sequenced in a study of blood T cell repertoires in COVID-19. Generated by immunoSEQ multiplex PCR, the TCRdb table keeps only in-frame clones and is missing some. This sample has fewer than 100,000 clones, with 70% to 90% found just once. The source material was peripheral blood. These receptors all come from a man between 65 and 80 years old with acute or convalescent COVID-19.

The chain has TRBV12-3 or TRBV12-4 and TRBJ2-5; TRBD2 might be the D (6 bases). Trimming pared 6 bases from V and 7 bases from J, leaving 12 bases between. This CDR3 is 12 amino acids long. The CDR3 protein is CASSPGVGTQYF. The CDR3 DNA reads TGTGCCAGCAGCCCGGGGGTAGGGACCCAGTACTTC.

V usage is TRBV19 and J usage is TRBJ2-5, with 12 bases that match TRBD2. This CDR3 is built from 14 residues. V gave up 6 bases and J gave up 5 bases; unmatched junction bases: 4. CDR1 is LNHDA, CDR2 SQIVND, per germline (reference sequence). The CDR3 loop reads CASRTTSGGETQYF. CDR3 nucleotides: TGTGCCAGTAGAACCACTAGCGGGGGGGAGACCCAGTACTTC.

CDR3 residues: CASSASGTGKSFTEAFF. In DNA form, the CDR3 reads TGTGCCAGCAGCGCCTCCGGGACAGGGAAGTCGTTCACTGAAGCTTTCTTT. V is TRBV9 and J is TRBJ1-1; 9 bases are shared with TRBD1. CDR3 length equals 17 residues. The V and J ends lost 3 bases and 4 bases, in that order; junction bases with no gene match: 13. Germline values: CDR1 SGDLS, CDR2 YYNGEE.

The rearrangement joins TRBV2 to TRBJ1-2; TRBD1 might be the D (5 bases). Looked up from germline, CDR1 is SNHLY and CDR2 is FYNNEI. The CDR3 has 14 amino acids. Deletions cut 7 bases from V and 0 bases from J, with 12 bases between. Here the CDR3 DNA reads TGTGCCAGCACCAGGGAACCCACTAACTATGGCTACACCTTC. Residues: CASTREPTNYGYTF.

J is TRBJ1-6 and V is TRBV7-9, with D perhaps TRBD1 (5 bases). In germline, CDR1 is SEHNR, CDR2 FQNEAQ (reference sequence). Deletions cut 11 bases from V and 10 bases from J, with 15 bases between. The CDR3 length is 12 residues. Here the CDR3 DNA reads TGTGCCTCCCGGGAGGGGAACTCACCCCTCCACTTT. Its protein product is CASREGNSPLHF.

The rearrangement links TRBV28 to TRBJ2-2, with 8 bases that match TRBD2. J was trimmed by 1 base and V by 3 bases; bases with no gene match: 4. Germline assignment: CDR1 MDHEN and CDR2 SYDVKM. CDR3 length: 16 amino acids. CDR3 bases: TGTGCCAGCAGTTTGGCGGGGGGCCTGAACACCGGGGAGCTGTTTTTT. This translates into CASSLAGGLNTGELFF.

The chain carries TRBV2 and TRBJ1-5; the D is unclear. This CDR3 is built from 13 residues. Trimming took 7 bases from V and 3 from J, leaving 10 bases between them. Germline V gene lookup returns CDR1 SNHLY and CDR2 FYNNEI. The CDR3, as DNA: TGTGCCAGCACGAGGGTGGACAATCAGCCCCAGCATTTT. Its protein is CASTRVDNQPQHF.

This chain connects TRBV5-8 to TRBJ1-2, with 7 bases that match TRBD1. V lost 2 bases to trimming and J lost 1 base; unmatched junction nucleotides: 5. The CDR3 consists of 15 residues. Germline V gene data show CDR1 as SGHTS and CDR2 as YDEGEE. CDR3: CASSLGRGINYGYTF. The CDR3 DNA reads TGTGCCAGCAGCTTAGGCAGGGGGATTAACTATGGCTACACCTTC.

The count of this clone is one. This chain links TRBV28 with TRBJ1-2; TRBD1 matches at 10 bases. The V segment lost 5 bases and the J segment 1 base; nucleotides outside the gene matches: 4. CDR3 length: 15 amino acids. Germline V gene data show CDR1 as MDHEN and CDR2 as SYDVKM. This CDR3 reads CASSDDRGHNYGYTF. CDR3 DNA: TGTGCCAGCAGTGATGACAGGGGGCATAACTATGGCTACACCTTC.

Regarding this clone: With a much larger clone just one base away, this may be a read error. This chain uses TRBV7-9 with TRBJ2-6; 12 nucleotides agree with TRBD2. The ends lost 5 bases at V and 0 bases at J; junction bases unmatched: 8. This CDR3 contains 19 residues. The V gene's germline CDR1 is SEHNR and CDR2 FQNEAQ (reference sequence). The CDR3 reads CASSGASGGASSGANVLTF. In DNA, the CDR3 is TGTGCCAGCAGCGGGGCTAGCGGGGGGGCGTCCTCTGGGGCCAACGTCCTGACTTTC.

The J gene is TRBJ2-2, the V gene TRBV19, with 8 nucleotides matching TRBD1. V was clipped by 6 bases and J by 4 bases; unmatched bases: 1. Germline V CDR1 and CDR2: LNHDA, SQIVND (reference sequence). This CDR3 region has 13 residues. DNA for the CDR3: TGTGCCAGTAGACAGGGGGGCACCGGGGAGCTGTTTTTT. As protein: CASRQGGTGELFF.

This clone was seen a handful of times. The J gene is TRBJ2-1, the V gene TRBV7-9; 9 nucleotides agree with TRBD2. Germline-derived CDR1 and CDR2 are SEHNR and FQNEAQ (reference sequence). The CDR3 length is 19 residues. Trimming at V came to 3 bases and at J to 0 bases, leaving 12 bases not matched to a gene. The CDR3 loop reads CASSFFRGLAGTSYNEQFF. The DNA of the CDR3 is TGTGCCAGCAGCTTTTTTAGGGGGCTAGCGGGGACCTCCTACAATGAGCAGTTCTTC.

V usage is TRBV27 and J usage is TRBJ1-4; D uncertain. Germline lookup yields CDR1 MNHEY and CDR2 SMNVEV (reference sequence). Trimming shortened V by 5 bases and J by 6 bases, and 10 bases separated the two germline ends. The CDR3 runs 13 residues. CDR3 DNA: TGTGCCAGCAGTGACTTGACGGATGAAAAACTGTTTTTT. Amino acids: CASSDLTDEKLFF.